Listed here is a single TCR beta chain. The antigen remains undetermined. Via MiXCR, TCRdb re-called the RT-PCR reads, giving one row per CDR3 protein. The data hold more than 700,000 distinct CDR3 sequences, with roughly 20% observed a single time. The data derive from a study of response to subunit inactivated influenza vaccine. The CDR3 is made up of 15 amino acids. V lost 1 base to trimming and J lost 13 bases, with 19 bases between them. Germline V lookup: CDR1 SGHDN, CDR2 FVKESK. Study-level findings and limits: Each seasonal influenza vaccination recruits few new T cells, the authors suggested.

The chain employs TRBV14 and TRBJ2-2, with D unclear. The sample was PBMCs from blood, taken 4 to 6 days after vaccination. The clonotype comes from a man aged 45-65 years who received an inactivated influenza vaccine. The CDR3 sequence is CASSQAPVAADGLFF. The CDR3 DNA sequence: TGTGCCAGCAGCCAAGCCCCGGTCGCGGCCGATGGGCTGTTTTTT. The full variable domain, in which reference TRBV14 and TRBJ2-2 provide the parts outside the CDR3, is EAGVTQFPSHSVIEKGQTVTLRCDPISGHDNLYWYRRVMGKEIKFLLHFVKESKQDESGMPNNRFLAERTGGTYSTLKVQPAELEDSGVYFCASSQAPVAADGLFFGEGSRLTVL.